These 3 T cell receptor beta chains were all obtained from the same sample, sequenced in a study of identical twins. From the 5' RACE reads, TCRdb called clonotypes with MiXCR, one entry per CDR3 protein. The sample consists of under 1 million distinct CDR3 sequences, roughly an eighth of them appearing once. These sequences were also reported in another study, on yellow fever vaccine responses in identical twins.

Sequences were obtained from PBMCs. Source of these receptors: a woman younger than 35 in good health.

This clonotype has only a few counts. The genes are TRBV12-3 or TRBV12-4 and TRBJ1-2, with a weak D call TRBD1 (6 bases). Trimming pared 4 bases from V and 7 bases from J, leaving 19 bases between. This CDR3 spans 15 amino acids. For the CDR3, the DNA is TGTGCCAGCAGTTCAACAGGGCAGGGGTGGGCTGGCTACACCTTC. Its translation is CASSSTGQGWAGYTF.

The rearrangement links TRBV5-5 to TRBJ2-2, with a possible D match to TRBD2 (5 bases). The CDR3 has 14 amino acids. From germline, CDR1 is SGHKS and CDR2 YYEKEE (reference sequence). V was shortened by 4 bases and J by 9 bases, with 16 bases between the two germline ends. The CDR3 protein is CASSSGLLPWELFF. CDR3 nucleotide sequence: TGTGCCAGCAGCAGCGGACTCCTCCCATGGGAGCTGTTTTTT.

V usage is TRBV28 and J usage is TRBJ2-3; TRBD1 matches at 9 bases. Germline assignment: CDR1 MDHEN and CDR2 SYDVKM. The CDR3 has 16 amino acids. Trimming at V came to 4 bases and at J to 5 bases, leaving 10 bases not matched to a gene. CDR3 in amino acids: CASSSPRQGEGDTQYF. The CDR3 DNA reads as TGTGCCAGCAGTTCCCCTCGACAGGGGGAAGGAGATACGCAGTATTTT.